One sample yielded the 18 T cell receptor beta chains listed below, sequenced in a study of CD8 T cells in Susac syndrome. RNA was extracted with the RNeasy kit, and a quantity of roughly 0.45 to 1 ug was reverse transcribed using random hexamers. In TCRdb, the immunoSEQ multiplex PCR reads were re-called with MiXCR into one record per CDR3 protein. Of 65,000 to 90,000 distinct CDR3 sequences listed, about 95% are singletons. The specimen was CD8+ T cells from PBMCs. The receptors were gathered from a human donor with multiple sclerosis.

This rearrangement joins TRBV30 to TRBJ2-7; either TRBD1 or TRBD2 may fit D (6 bases each). This CDR3 comprises 15 residues. V was trimmed by 2 bases and J by 6 bases, leaving 20 bases between them. Germline assignment: CDR1 GTSNPN and CDR2 SVGIG (reference sequence). This chain's CDR3 is CAWSPGGGPVTEQYF. The CDR3 DNA sequence: TGTGCCTGGAGTCCCGGAGGGGGGCCGGTCACCGAGCAGTACTTC.

The V gene is TRBV2, the J gene TRBJ2-7, with TRBD1 matching 11 bases. Germline assignment: CDR1 SNHLY and CDR2 FYNNEI. Germline trimming cut 6 bases from V and 4 bases from J; bases unmatched to any gene: 8. The CDR3 has 15 residues. The CDR3 loop reads CASRGGTGGVYEQYF. CDR3 DNA sequence: TGTGCCAGCAGAGGCGGGACAGGGGGGGTGTACGAGCAGTACTTC. Full variable domain (rest looked up from reference TRBV2 and TRBJ2-7): EPEVTQTPSHQVTQMGQEVILRCVPISNHLYFYWYRQILGQKVEFLVSFYNNEISEKSEIFDDQFSVERPDGSNFTLKIRSTKLEDSAMYFCASRGGTGGVYEQYFGPGTRLTVT.

The chain has TRBV7-9 and TRBJ1-1, with a tentative D call TRBD1 (5 bases). The V gene's germline CDR1 is SEHNR and CDR2 FQNEAQ (reference sequence). The CDR3 is made up of 14 amino acids. The ends were cut back, 1 base at V and 7 bases at J, with 13 bases in the middle. The CDR3 region is CASSLEAGRIEAFF. CDR3 nucleotides: TGTGCCAGCAGCTTAGAGGCGGGACGGATTGAAGCTTTCTTT.

The chain recombines TRBV6-5 with TRBJ2-1; D gene ambiguous. CDR1 and CDR2 (germline): MNHEY, SVGAGI. Trimming removed 6 bases at V and 4 bases at J, with 16 bases between. CDR3 length: 15 amino acids. The CDR3 DNA reads as TGTGCCAGCAGCACCACCCCGACTTTATACAATGAGCAGTTCTTC. The encoded protein is CASSTTPTLYNEQFF.

The V gene is TRBV29-1, the J gene TRBJ1-1; no clear D gene. The V gene lost 4 bases and the J gene lost 6 bases, with 6 bases spanning the gap. CDR1 and CDR2 (germline): SQVTM, ANQGSEA. This CDR3 is 10 amino acids long. CDR3 residues: CSVGVSEAFF. CDR3 bases: TGCAGCGTTGGGGTATCTGAAGCTTTCTTT.

This chain links TRBV4-1 with TRBJ1-1; D gene uncertain. Germline values: CDR1 MGHRA, CDR2 YSYEKL. Trimming pared 3 bases from V and 1 base from J, leaving 9 bases between. CDR3 length: 14 amino acids. CDR3 protein: CASSHANGNTEAFF. The CDR3 region has the DNA TGCGCCAGCAGCCATGCGAATGGGAACACTGAAGCTTTCTTT.

This chain joins TRBV15 and TRBJ2-7; no definite D call. The CDR3 totals 14 residues. The V and J ends lost 0 bases and 0 bases respectively, with 6 bases between them. Germline V gene lookup returns CDR1 LNHNV and CDR2 YYDKDF (reference sequence). The CDR3 loop reads CATSREASSYEQYF. The CDR3, as DNA: TGTGCCACCAGCAGAGAAGCGAGCTCCTACGAGCAGTACTTC.

The CDR3 bases are TGTGCCAGCACCCAGACTAGCGGAAAAGAGACCCAGTACTTC. Translation: CASTQTSGKETQYF. The chain joins TRBV12-3 or TRBV12-4 to TRBJ2-5; 9 nucleotides match TRBD2. V lost 7 bases and J lost 3; bases outside the gene matches: 6. This CDR3 region has 14 residues.

In nucleotides, the CDR3 is TGTGCCAGCAGCTCCCCAGGGGGGTCTAACGAGCAGTACTTC. Protein: CASSSPGGSNEQYF. V usage is TRBV7-9 and J usage is TRBJ2-7, with D possibly matching TRBD1 (7 bases). CDR1 SEHNR and CDR2 FQNEAQ come from the germline V gene (reference sequence). The CDR3 spans 14 residues. V was clipped by 4 bases and J by 5 bases, with 15 bases between them.

The chain recombines TRBV7-9 with TRBJ2-7; 8 bases match TRBD2. Germline assignment: CDR1 SEHNR and CDR2 FQNEAQ (reference sequence). V dropped 6 bases and J dropped 2; count of bases not matched to a gene: 12. CDR3 length: 16 residues. The CDR3 loop reads CASSSTGLAGTYEQYF. DNA of the CDR3: TGTGCCAGCAGTTCAACGGGCCTAGCGGGTACCTACGAGCAGTACTTC.

The chain employs TRBV7-9 and TRBJ1-2; D not certain. Trimming shortened V by 8 bases and J by 4 bases, and 17 bases separated the two germline ends. Looked up from germline, CDR1 is SEHNR and CDR2 is FQNEAQ (reference sequence). The CDR3 runs to 14 residues. The CDR3 spells CASHPGEGRYGYTF. CDR3 sequence (DNA): TGTGCCAGCCATCCGGGTGAGGGTCGCTATGGCTACACCTTC.

This chain joins TRBV2 and TRBJ2-7; D call uncertain. Germline loops: CDR1 SNHLY, CDR2 FYNNEI. This CDR3 has 14 amino acids. Between the trimmed V and J ends, which lost 6 bases and 0 bases, there was a span of 12 bases. The DNA of the CDR3 is TGTGCCAGCAGGCCGGGTAGGATCTCCTACGAGCAGTACTTC. Protein sequence: CASRPGRISYEQYF.

This rearrangement joins TRBV7-6 to TRBJ2-3; 12 bases fit TRBD2. Trimming took 0 bases from V and 4 from J; bases not matched to a gene: 5. CDR3 size: 17 residues. Germline V gene sequence: CDR1 SGHVS, CDR2 FNYEAQ. The CDR3 DNA reads as TGTGCCAGCAGCTTAGCGTATGGGACTAGCGGGTCAGATACGCAGTATTTT. Amino acid sequence: CASSLAYGTSGSDTQYF.

This clonotype was observed a single time. The chain joins TRBV7-7 to TRBJ2-3; 7 bases map to TRBD2. Trimming took 3 bases from V and 4 from J; bases not matched to a gene: 7. CDR1 SSHAT and CDR2 FNYEAQ come from the germline V gene (reference sequence). The CDR3 runs to 15 residues. The CDR3 region has the DNA TGTGCCAGCAGCTTGCGAACGGGAGGAGCAGATACGCAGTATTTT. It codes for CASSLRTGGADTQYF.

The genes are TRBV6-2 or TRBV6-3 and TRBJ2-7; 7 bases agree with TRBD2. The germline gives CDR1 MNHEY, CDR2 SVGEGT. The trim removed 6 bases at V and 3 bases at J, leaving 11 bases unmatched. This CDR3 spans 15 amino acids. The CDR3 region has the DNA TGTGCCAGCAGGGACCGAAGCGGGACTTACTACGAGCAGTACTTC. Its translation: CASRDRSGTYYEQYF.

This clonotype was recorded a few times. The rearrangement links TRBV27 to TRBJ2-7; no firm D call. Germline V gene lookup returns CDR1 MNHEY and CDR2 SMNVEV (reference sequence). The CDR3 runs to 15 residues. V lost 5 bases and J 6 bases, leaving 20 bases between the germline ends. The CDR3 DNA sequence: TGTGCCAGCAGTCCTCGGGCCTCCCGGAGCCCCGAGCAGTACTTC. Translation gives CASSPRASRSPEQYF.

This clonotype was seen a single time. The V and J genes are TRBV6-6 and TRBJ1-5, with D perhaps matching TRBD1 (5 bases). In germline, CDR1 is MNHNY, CDR2 SVGAGI (reference sequence). The CDR3 has 13 amino acids. Trimming removed 7 bases at V and 4 bases at J, with 11 bases between. For the CDR3, the DNA is TGTGCCAGCACCCCCTGGGGGAATCAGCCCCAGCATTTT. The encoded protein is CASTPWGNQPQHF.

This clonotype came up a few times. V is TRBV25-1 and J is TRBJ1-1, with unresolved D. Between the trimmed V and J ends, which lost 4 bases and 1 base, there was a span of 4 bases. CDR3 length equals 12 residues. Germline V gives CDR1 MGHDK, CDR2 SYGVNS. The chain's CDR3 is CASSVGNTEAFF. The CDR3, as DNA: TGTGCCAGCAGTGTTGGGAACACTGAAGCTTTCTTT. Filled out from reference TRBV25-1 and TRBJ1-1, the complete variable domain reads EADIYQTPRYLVIGTGKKITLECSQTMGHDKMYWYQQDPGMELHLIHYSYGVNSTEKGDLSSESTVSRIRTEHFPLTLESARPSHTSQYLCASSVGNTEAFFGQGTRLTVV.